Below are 18 T cell receptor beta chains sequenced from a single sample in a study of neurological immune-mediated disorders. Documented time point: longitudinal time-point 3. TCRdb reprocessed the 5' RACE reads with MiXCR, giving one entry per CDR3 protein. The table records approximately 47,000 distinct CDR3 sequences, approximately 13% of them present only once. The sample taken for sequencing was PBMCs. These receptors were obtained from a man aged 25 to 40 in good health.

This clonotype was observed at least ten times. The chain recombines TRBV5-1 with TRBJ2-1; TRBD2 agrees at 10 bases. The CDR3 runs 15 residues. The J segment lost 10 bases and the V segment lost 4 bases, leaving 11 bases of the junction unmatched. Germline CDR1 and CDR2: SGHRS and YFSETQ. The CDR3 nucleotides are TGCGCCAGCAGCCGCCTCCCTAGCGGGAGAAGCGAGCAGTTCTTC. It yields the protein CASSRLPSGRSEQFF.

This clonotype was counted ten times or more. The J gene is TRBJ2-5, the V gene TRBV28, with D unresolved. In germline, CDR1 is MDHEN, CDR2 SYDVKM. The V end lost 4 bases, the J end lost 6 bases, and 6 bases lay between the germline ends. This CDR3 is 11 amino acids long. The CDR3 DNA reads as TGTGCCAGCAGTTCCTTGCAGACCCAGTACTTC. This sequence encodes CASSSLQTQYF.

The chain combines TRBV18 with TRBJ2-1; 14 nucleotides line up with TRBD2. Germline CDR1 reads KGHSH; CDR2 reads LQKENI. The length of the CDR3 is 18 residues. Trimming took 2 bases from V and 4 from J; bases not matched to a gene: 7. CDR3 residues: CASSPSGRTSGRYNEQFF. The CDR3 DNA reads as TGTGCCAGCTCACCATCAGGAAGGACTAGCGGGAGGTACAATGAGCAGTTCTTC.

This clonotype was seen repeatedly, ten times or more. The CDR3: CASSLALGLAKNIQYF. As DNA, the CDR3 is TGTGCCAGCAGCTTAGCCCTGGGTTTAGCCAAAAACATTCAGTACTTC. This chain uses TRBV11-2 with TRBJ2-4; no clear D gene. The germline CDR1 and CDR2 sequences are SGHAT and FQNNGV. The CDR3 totals 16 residues. Trimming removed 1 base from V and 0 bases from J, with 10 bases in between. The full variable domain, its missing parts supplied by reference TRBV11-2 and TRBJ2-4, is EAGVAQSPRYKIIEKRQSVAFWCNPISGHATLYWYQQILGQGPKLLIQFQNNGVVDDSQLPKDRFSAERLKGVDSTLKIQPAKLEDSAVYLCASSLALGLAKNIQYFGAGTRLSVL.

In its sample, this clonotype was seen many times. This chain connects TRBV5-1 to TRBJ1-2, with a possible D match to TRBD1 (5 bases). This CDR3 comprises 15 residues. Germline CDR1 and CDR2: SGHRS and YFSETQ. Trimming stripped 3 bases from V and 3 bases from J, with 15 bases between. CDR3 region: CASSSWAGPDYGYTF. As DNA, the CDR3 is TGCGCCAGCAGCTCCTGGGCAGGGCCTGACTATGGCTACACCTTC.

This clonotype was observed at least ten times. The J gene is TRBJ2-1, the V gene TRBV14, with D unresolved. The CDR3 has 15 residues. Germline V gives CDR1 SGHDN, CDR2 FVKESK. Trimming took off 2 bases at V and 0 bases at J, with 8 bases between the two ends. CDR3 sequence: CASSQLAFSYNEQFF. The CDR3 DNA reads as TGTGCCAGCAGCCAACTTGCATTCTCCTACAATGAGCAGTTCTTC.

This clonotype was seen ten or more times. The V gene is TRBV9, the J gene TRBJ2-7; 11 bases fit TRBD2. The CDR3 is 14 residues long. J gave up 5 bases and V 4 bases, and 5 bases lay outside the gene matches. Germline V gene lookup returns CDR1 SGDLS and CDR2 YYNGEE. In DNA, the CDR3 is TGTGCCAGCAGCCCGGGACTAGCGGCCCACGAGCAGTACTTC. It is translated as CASSPGLAAHEQYF.

This clonotype was detected ten times or more. The chain carries TRBV20-1 and TRBJ1-2; D is undetermined. Per germline, CDR1 DFQATT and CDR2 SNEGSKA (reference sequence). The CDR3 covers 14 residues. V lost 6 bases and J lost 3, with 17 bases in between. DNA of the CDR3: TGCAGTGCCCCCGCCGAGGTTTTGGACTATGGCTACACCTTC. Translated, it gives CSAPAEVLDYGYTF.

The chain recombines TRBV18 with TRBJ2-7, with D maybe TRBD2 (6 bases). The V and J ends lost 8 bases and 5 bases respectively, with 16 bases between them. This CDR3 is built from 13 residues. Germline CDR1 is KGHSH and CDR2 is LQKENI. The CDR3 here is CASQTQGGDEQYF. CDR3 DNA: TGTGCCAGCCAAACCCAAGGAGGGGACGAGCAGTACTTC.

This clonotype appeared once. A much larger clone sits a single nucleotide away, making a read error possible. The chain combines TRBV7-8 with TRBJ2-7; 8 bases match TRBD2. V gave up 5 bases and J gave up 0 bases; unmatched junction bases: 6. The germline CDR1 and CDR2 sequences are SGHVS and FQNEAQ. The CDR3 consists of 15 residues. DNA of the CDR3: TGTGCCAGCAGCACCCGTAGCGGGGACTCCTACGAGCAGTACTTC. Its translation is CASSTRSGDSYEQYF.

The rearrangement links TRBV5-1 to TRBJ2-5; 11 bases line up with TRBD2. With 1 base clipped from V and 5 bases from J, the junction kept 4 bases outside the gene matches. This CDR3 comprises 15 residues. The germline CDR1 and CDR2 sequences are SGHRS and YFSETQ. The CDR3 DNA reads as TGCGCCAGCAGCTTGACTAGCGGGAGCAGGGAGACCCAGTACTTC. Translated, it gives CASSLTSGSRETQYF.

This clonotype has a count of ten or more. The V and J genes are TRBV5-1 and TRBJ2-2; no definite D call. The V end lost 4 bases, the J end lost 0 bases, and 10 bases lay between the germline ends. The germline CDR1 and CDR2 sequences are SGHRS and YFSETQ. This CDR3 is 15 amino acids long. This CDR3 reads CASSQIDANTGELFF. CDR3 bases: TGCGCCAGCAGCCAAATCGATGCGAACACCGGGGAGCTGTTTTTT. The full variable domain, rest sourced from reference TRBV5-1 and TRBJ2-2, is KAGVTQTPRYLIKTRGQQVTLSCSPISGHRSVSWYQQTPGQGLQFLFEYFSETQRNKGNFPGRFSGRQFSNSRSEMNVSTLELGDSALYLCASSQIDANTGELFFGEGSRLTVL.

This clonotype came up many times. The J gene is TRBJ2-7, the V gene TRBV5-1; D is unresolved. Trimming pared 4 bases from V and 0 bases from J, leaving 17 bases between. This CDR3 has 16 residues. Germline assignment: CDR1 SGHRS and CDR2 YFSETQ. The CDR3 DNA follows: TGCGCCAGCAGCACCACTCCCGACATGAGCTCCTACGAGCAGTACTTC. Translating gives CASSTTPDMSSYEQYF.

This clonotype was recorded at least ten times. The rearrangement joins TRBV28 to TRBJ2-7; 7 bases map to TRBD1. Trimming cost V 4 bases and J 2 bases; bases outside gene matches: 5. The CDR3 length is 14 residues. Germline V gene lookup returns CDR1 MDHEN and CDR2 SYDVKM. This CDR3 reads CASSSPDRAYEQYF. The CDR3 nucleotides are TGTGCCAGCAGTTCTCCTGACAGGGCCTACGAGCAGTACTTC.

This clonotype was seen ten or more times. V gene TRBV29-1 combines with J gene TRBJ1-1, with TRBD1 matching 10 bases. The CDR3 has 13 amino acids. With V trimmed by 7 bases and J by 3 bases, 5 bases remained unmatched. The V gene's germline CDR1 is SQVTM and CDR2 ANQGSEA. The CDR3 sequence is CSATDRGDTEAFF. DNA of the CDR3: TGCAGCGCGACGGACAGGGGGGACACTGAAGCTTTCTTT.

This clonotype was seen many times. V is TRBV5-1 and J is TRBJ2-7; D not resolved. Trimming shortened V by 0 bases and J by 2 bases, and 6 bases separated the two germline ends. Per the germline V gene, CDR1 is SGHRS and CDR2 is YFSETQ. This CDR3 comprises 13 residues. In nucleotides, the CDR3 is TGCGCCAGCAGCTTGGCCTTCCCCTACGAGCAGTACTTC. This codes for CASSLAFPYEQYF.

This clonotype appeared many times. The J gene is TRBJ2-7, the V gene TRBV3-1; tentative D call: TRBD1 (6 bases). Germline values: CDR1 LGHDT, CDR2 YNNKEL (reference sequence). The CDR3 runs 18 residues. V gave up 0 bases and J gave up 4 bases, with 22 bases separating them. CDR3: CASSQEGAQGKIGYEQYF. DNA for the CDR3: TGTGCCAGCAGCCAAGAGGGTGCACAGGGTAAGATTGGTTACGAGCAGTACTTC.

This clonotype was observed many times. V and J are TRBV19 and TRBJ2-7; tentatively, D is TRBD2 (6 bases). Trimming took off 11 bases at V and 3 bases at J, with 20 bases between the two ends. Germline V gene data show CDR1 as LNHDA and CDR2 as SQIVND (reference sequence). This CDR3 contains 14 residues. The CDR3 region has the DNA TGTGCCGGTTACCGGGACTTAACTTTCTACGAGCAGTACTTC. Encoded protein: CAGYRDLTFYEQYF.